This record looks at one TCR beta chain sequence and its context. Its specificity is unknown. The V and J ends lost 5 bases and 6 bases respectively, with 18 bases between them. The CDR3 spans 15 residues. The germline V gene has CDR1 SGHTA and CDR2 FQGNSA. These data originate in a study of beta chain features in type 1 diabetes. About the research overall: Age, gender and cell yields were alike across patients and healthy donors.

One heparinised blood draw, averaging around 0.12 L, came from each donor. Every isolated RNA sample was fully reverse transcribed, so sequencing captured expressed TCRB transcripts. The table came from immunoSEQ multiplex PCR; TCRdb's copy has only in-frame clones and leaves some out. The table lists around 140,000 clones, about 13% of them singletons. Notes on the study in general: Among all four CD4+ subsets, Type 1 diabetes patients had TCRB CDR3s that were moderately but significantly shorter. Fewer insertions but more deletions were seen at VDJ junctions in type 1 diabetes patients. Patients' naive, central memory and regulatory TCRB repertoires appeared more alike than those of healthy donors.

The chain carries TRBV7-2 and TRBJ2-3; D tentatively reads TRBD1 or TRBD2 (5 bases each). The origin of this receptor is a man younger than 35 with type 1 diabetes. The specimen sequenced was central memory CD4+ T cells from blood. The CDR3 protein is CASSPRGSRADTQYF. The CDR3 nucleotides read TGTGCCAGCAGCCCCCGGGGCAGTCGCGCCGATACGCAGTATTTT. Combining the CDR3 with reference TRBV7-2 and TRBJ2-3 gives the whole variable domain GAGVSQSPSNKVTEKGKDVELRCDPISGHTALYWYRQSLGQGLEFLIYFQGNSAPDKSGLPSDRFSAERTGGSVSTLTIQRTQQEDSAVYLCASSPRGSRADTQYFGPGTRLTVL.